The rows below give T cell receptor beta chains drawn from one sample of a study of control samples from healthy donors and cancer patients. The repertoire was sequenced with immunoSEQ multiplex PCR; TCRdb's copy has only in-frame clones and lacks some. The data show tens of thousands of clones, approximately 88% seen once. The sequenced sample was blood. The receptors originated from a man between 45 and 60 years old in good health. CDR3s include the opening cysteine and the closing phenylalanine or tryptophan. D genes are given only for firm matches. Where a row states a size, it is once, few, many or the class of an expanded clone; other rows omit it.

.,TRBV11-2,TRBJ2-1,.,CASTLTGFDEQFF,TGTGCCAGCACCCTAACAGGGTTCGATGAGCAGTTCTTC
.,TRBV30,TRBJ1-5,.,CAWSVTGVSNQPQHF,TGTGCCTGGAGTGTAACCGGGGTTAGCAATCAGCCCCAGCATTTT
.,TRBV24-1,TRBJ1-1,.,CATSASGGPREAFF,TGTGCCACCAGTGCCTCGGGAGGCCCCCGAGAAGCTTTCTTT
once,TRBV5-1,TRBJ1-3,.,CASSFEREDTIYF,TGCGCCAGCAGCTTTGAGAGGGAGGACACCATATATTTT
.,TRBV3-1/TRBV3-2,TRBJ2-3,.,CASSQDTAGTDTQYF,TGTGCCAGCAGCCAAGATACGGCAGGCACAGATACGCAGTATTTT
.,TRBV4-3,TRBJ2-3,.,CASSLQGSNTDTQYF,TGCGCCAGCAGCCTCCAGGGTTCAAACACAGATACGCAGTATTTT
.,TRBV4-2,TRBJ1-1,TRBD1,CASSPAGGPNTEAFF,TGTGCCAGCAGCCCAGCAGGGGGGCCGAACACTGAAGCTTTCTTT
few,TRBV30,TRBJ1-6,.,CASQVIENSPLHF,TGTGCCTCTCAAGTTATTGAAAATTCACCCCTCCACTTT
.,TRBV10-3,TRBJ2-7,TRBD1,CAISGMGGQGTYEQYF,TGTGCCATCAGTGGTATGGGCGGACAGGGAACCTACGAGCAGTACTTC
.,TRBV29-1,TRBJ1-2,.,CSVVMRGFYTF,TGCAGCGTTGTTATGAGGGGATTCTACACCTTC
.,TRBV30,TRBJ1-1,.,CAWSDEGGANTEAFF,TGTGCCTGGAGTGACGAGGGGGGGGCGAACACTGAAGCTTTCTTT
few,TRBV11-3,TRBJ1-4,.,CASAFRGARGSNEKLFF,TGTGCCAGCGCCTTTCGAGGGGCGCGGGGGTCTAATGAAAAACTGTTTTTT
.,TRBV3-1/TRBV3-2,TRBJ1-1,.,CASSQDASGSVNTEAFF,TGTGCCAGCAGCCAAGATGCGTCTGGCAGTGTGAACACTGAAGCTTTCTTT
.,TRBV27,TRBJ1-3,.,CASSQGGSSGNTIYF,TGTGCCAGCAGCCAAGGGGGGAGCTCTGGAAACACCATATATTTT
.,TRBV7-2,TRBJ2-3,TRBD2,CASSLFSGSRTDTQYF,TGTGCCAGCAGCTTATTTAGCGGGAGTAGGACAGATACGCAGTATTTT
.,TRBV5-1,TRBJ1-1,.,CASSPDGGNMNTEAFF,TGCGCCAGCAGCCCGGACGGGGGTAACATGAACACTGAAGCTTTCTTT
.,TRBV27,TRBJ2-1,.,CASSPPARGYNEQFF,TGTGCCAGCAGTCCGCCGGCTCGCGGCTACAATGAGCAGTTCTTC
.,TRBV2,TRBJ1-5,.,CASSEATGAGLWNQPQHF,TGTGCCAGCAGTGAAGCGACGGGGGCTGGGCTGTGGAATCAGCCCCAGCATTTT
.,TRBV5-8,TRBJ1-2,.,CASSLPWTESNYGYTF,TGTGCCAGCAGCTTGCCGTGGACAGAATCTAACTATGGCTACACCTTC
.,TRBV6-1,TRBJ2-1,TRBD2,CASSESGGTSGPRGQFF,TGTGCCAGCAGTGAAAGTGGGGGAACTAGCGGGCCCCGGGGGCAGTTCTTC
.,TRBV5-1,TRBJ2-3,TRBD1,CASSTGQGADTQYF,TGCGCCAGCAGCACAGGACAGGGGGCAGATACGCAGTATTTT
.,TRBV4-1,TRBJ2-7,.,CASSQADRDSEQYF,TGCGCCAGCAGCCAAGCTGACAGGGACTCCGAGCAGTACTTC
.,TRBV7-9,TRBJ2-5,.,CASSFPAEQETQYF,TGTGCCAGCAGCTTCCCGGCAGAACAAGAGACCCAGTACTTC
.,TRBV30,TRBJ1-3,.,CAHGGGDWGNTIYF,TGTGCTCATGGGGGGGGAGATTGGGGAAACACCATATATTTT
.,TRBV12-5,TRBJ2-5,.,CARPSRAQQETQYF,TGTGCTAGACCCTCACGGGCACAACAAGAGACCCAGTACTTC
.,TRBV14,TRBJ2-2,.,CASSPVAGELFF,TGTGCCAGCAGCCCCGTCGCTGGGGAGCTGTTTTTT
.,TRBV6-4,TRBJ2-7,.,CASSFVRRQGYEQYF,TGTGCCAGCAGTTTCGTGAGGCGTCAGGGCTACGAGCAGTACTTC
once,TRBV5-6,TRBJ1-2,TRBD1,CASSLGTGRTYGYTF,TGTGCCAGCAGCTTGGGGACAGGGAGGACCTATGGCTACACCTTC
.,TRBV11-2,TRBJ2-7,TRBD2,CASSSSGTSGSPQYF,TGTGCCAGCAGCTCCTCCGGGACTAGCGGGAGTCCGCAGTACTTC
.,TRBV28,TRBJ2-7,TRBD1,CASSGQGRVYEQYF,TGTGCCAGCAGTGGACAGGGGAGGGTGTACGAGCAGTACTTC
.,TRBV11-3,TRBJ2-1,TRBD2,CASSLDVTSGRAGWDEQFF,TGTGCCAGCAGCTTAGATGTGACTAGCGGGAGGGCCGGTTGGGATGAGCAGTTCTTC
.,TRBV5-4,TRBJ1-1,.,CASSLGGKGAFF,TGTGCCAGCAGCTTGGGGGGGAAGGGAGCTTTCTTT
.,TRBV7-2,TRBJ1-2,.,CASSSLQGLNGYTF,TGTGCCAGCAGCTCACTACAGGGTTTGAATGGCTACACCTTC
.,TRBV7-2,TRBJ2-5,.,CASSTQTGAQETQYF,TGTGCCAGCAGCACCCAGACAGGCGCACAAGAGACCCAGTACTTC
.,TRBV15,TRBJ1-2,TRBD1,CATSHNWDRVSGYTF,TGTGCCACCAGCCACAACTGGGACAGGGTGTCTGGCTACACCTTC
.,TRBV2,TRBJ2-5,.,CASRGSQETQYF,TGTGCCAGCAGAGGGAGTCAAGAGACCCAGTACTTC